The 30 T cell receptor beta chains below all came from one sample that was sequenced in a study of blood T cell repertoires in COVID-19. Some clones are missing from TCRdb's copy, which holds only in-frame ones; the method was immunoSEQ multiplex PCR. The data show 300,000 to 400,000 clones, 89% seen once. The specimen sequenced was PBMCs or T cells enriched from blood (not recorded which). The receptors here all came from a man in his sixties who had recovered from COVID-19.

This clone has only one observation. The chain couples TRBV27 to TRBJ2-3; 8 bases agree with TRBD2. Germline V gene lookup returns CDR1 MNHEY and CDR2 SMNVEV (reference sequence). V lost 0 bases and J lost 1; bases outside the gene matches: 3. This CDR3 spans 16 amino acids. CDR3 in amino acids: CASSLSAGGGTDTQYF. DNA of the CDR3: TGTGCCAGCAGTTTATCGGCGGGAGGAGGCACAGATACGCAGTATTTT.

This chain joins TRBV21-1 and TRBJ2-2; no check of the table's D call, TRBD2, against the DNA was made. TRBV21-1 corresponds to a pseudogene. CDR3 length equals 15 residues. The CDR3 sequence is CASSKTSGNTGELFF. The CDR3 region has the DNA TGTGCCAGCAGCAAGACTAGCGGAAACACCGGGGAGCTGTTTTTT.

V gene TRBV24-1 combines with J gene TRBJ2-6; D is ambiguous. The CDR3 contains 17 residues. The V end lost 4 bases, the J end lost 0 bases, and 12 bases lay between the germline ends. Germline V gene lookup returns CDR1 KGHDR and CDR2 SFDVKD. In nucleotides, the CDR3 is TGTGCCACCAGTGACCCCCTTAGTAGCTCTGGGGCCAACGTCCTGACTTTC. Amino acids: CATSDPLSSSGANVLTF.

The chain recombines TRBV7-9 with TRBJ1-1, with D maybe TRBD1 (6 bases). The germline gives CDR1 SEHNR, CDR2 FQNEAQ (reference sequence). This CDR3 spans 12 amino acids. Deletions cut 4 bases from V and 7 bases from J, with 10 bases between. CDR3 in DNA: TGTGCCAGCAGCTCGTCGGACAGTGAAGCTTTCTTT. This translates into CASSSSDSEAFF. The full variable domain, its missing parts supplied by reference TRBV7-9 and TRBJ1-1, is DTGVSQNPRHKITKRGQNVTFRCDPISEHNRLYWYRQTLGQGPEFLTYFQNEAQLEKSRLLSDRFSAERPKGSFSTLEIQRTEQGDSAMYLCASSSSDSEAFFGQGTRLTVV.

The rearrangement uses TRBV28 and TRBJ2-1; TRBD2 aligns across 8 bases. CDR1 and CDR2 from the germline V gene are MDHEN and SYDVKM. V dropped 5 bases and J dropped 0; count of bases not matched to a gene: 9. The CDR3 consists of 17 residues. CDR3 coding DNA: TGTGCCAGCAGTCCCCAGACTAGCGAAAGCTCCTACAATGAGCAGTTCTTC. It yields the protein CASSPQTSESSYNEQFF.

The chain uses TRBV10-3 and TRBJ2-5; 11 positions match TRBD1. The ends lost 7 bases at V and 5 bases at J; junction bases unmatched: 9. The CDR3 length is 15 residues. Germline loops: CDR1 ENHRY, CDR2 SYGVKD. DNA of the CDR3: TGTGCCATCAAAAGGACAGGGGGCTTAGGGGAGACCCAGTACTTC. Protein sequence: CAIKRTGGLGETQYF.

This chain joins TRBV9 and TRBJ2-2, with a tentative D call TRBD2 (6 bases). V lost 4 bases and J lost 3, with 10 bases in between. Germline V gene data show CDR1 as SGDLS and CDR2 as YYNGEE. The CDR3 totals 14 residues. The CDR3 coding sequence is TGTGCCAGCAGCCCCCGCGGGGACACCGGGGAGCTGTTTTTT. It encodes CASSPRGDTGELFF.

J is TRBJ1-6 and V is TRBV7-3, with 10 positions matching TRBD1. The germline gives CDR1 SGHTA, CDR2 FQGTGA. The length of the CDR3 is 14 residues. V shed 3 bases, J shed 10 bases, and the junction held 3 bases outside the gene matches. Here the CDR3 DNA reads TGTGCCAGCAGCTTGGGACAGGGGAGATCACCCCTCCACTTT. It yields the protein CASSLGQGRSPLHF.

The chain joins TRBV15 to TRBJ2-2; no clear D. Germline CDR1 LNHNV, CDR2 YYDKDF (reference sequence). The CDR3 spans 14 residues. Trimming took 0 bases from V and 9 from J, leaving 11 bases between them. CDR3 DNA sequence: TGTGCCACCAGCAGAGATCTCGTATCCCGGGAGCTGTTTTTT. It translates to CATSRDLVSRELFF.

CDR3 nucleotide sequence: TGTGCCAGCAGTTTAATGACAGGGGTCTACGAGCAGTACTTC. Translation: CASSLMTGVYEQYF. The V and J genes are TRBV7-2 and TRBJ2-7; TRBD1 matches at 8 bases. The germline gives CDR1 SGHTA, CDR2 FQGNSA. J was trimmed by 3 bases and V by 6 bases; bases with no gene match: 7. There are 14 residues in the CDR3.

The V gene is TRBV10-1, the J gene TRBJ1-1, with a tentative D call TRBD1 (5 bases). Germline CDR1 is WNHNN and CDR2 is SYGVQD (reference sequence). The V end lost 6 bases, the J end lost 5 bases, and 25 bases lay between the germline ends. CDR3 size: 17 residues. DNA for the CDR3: TGCGCCAGCAGCACCCGGGACTCCAGTTCATCCGCAACTGAAGCTTTCTTT. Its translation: CASSTRDSSSSATEAFF.

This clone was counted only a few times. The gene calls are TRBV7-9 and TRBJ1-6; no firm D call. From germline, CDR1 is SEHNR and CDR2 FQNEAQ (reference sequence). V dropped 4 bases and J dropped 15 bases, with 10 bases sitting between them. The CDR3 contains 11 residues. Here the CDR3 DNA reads TGTGCCAGCAGCTCCCCGACTAGCCTCCACTTT. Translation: CASSSPTSLHF.

In nucleotides, the CDR3 is TGTGCCAGCAGCCAACCCAGGGGTTATGAGCAGTTCTTC. This sequence encodes CASSQPRGYEQFF. The rearrangement joins TRBV14 to TRBJ2-1, with D perhaps matching TRBD1 (6 bases). Trimming shortened V by 2 bases and J by 8 bases, and 10 bases separated the two germline ends. This CDR3 has 13 residues. The germline V gene encodes CDR1 SGHDN and CDR2 FVKESK.

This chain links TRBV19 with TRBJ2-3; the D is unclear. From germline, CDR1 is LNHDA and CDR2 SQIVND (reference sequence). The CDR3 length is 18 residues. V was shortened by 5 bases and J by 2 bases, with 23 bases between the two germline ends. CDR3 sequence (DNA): TGTGCCAGTAGTCTGTCCTTTGGGCGACCGCTATCCACAGATACGCAGTATTTT. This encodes CASSLSFGRPLSTDTQYF.

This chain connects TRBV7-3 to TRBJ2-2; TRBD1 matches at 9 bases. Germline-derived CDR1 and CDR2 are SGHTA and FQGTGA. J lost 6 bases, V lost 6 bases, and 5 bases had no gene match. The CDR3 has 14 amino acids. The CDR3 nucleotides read TGTGCCAGCAGAACCCGGGACAGGGCCGGGGAGCTGTTTTTT. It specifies CASRTRDRAGELFF. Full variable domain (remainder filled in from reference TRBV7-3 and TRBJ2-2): GAGVSQTPSNKVTEKGKYVELRCDPISGHTALYWYRQSLGQGPEFLIYFQGTGAADDSGLPNDRFFAVRPEGSVSTLKIQRTERGDSAVYLCASRTRDRAGELFFGEGSRLTVL.

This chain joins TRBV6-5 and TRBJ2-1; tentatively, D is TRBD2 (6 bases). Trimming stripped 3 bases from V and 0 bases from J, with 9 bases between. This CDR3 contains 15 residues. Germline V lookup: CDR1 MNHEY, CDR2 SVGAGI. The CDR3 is CASSYTGVSYNEQFF. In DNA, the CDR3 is TGTGCCAGCAGTTATACGGGGGTCTCCTACAATGAGCAGTTCTTC.

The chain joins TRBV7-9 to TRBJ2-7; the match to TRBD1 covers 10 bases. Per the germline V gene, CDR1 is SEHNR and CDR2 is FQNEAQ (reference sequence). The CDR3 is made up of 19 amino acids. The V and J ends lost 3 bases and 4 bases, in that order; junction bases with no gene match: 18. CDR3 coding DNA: TGTGCCAGCAGCTTCCCCGGGACAGGGGCCGGGACTAGGTTATACGAGCAGTACTTC. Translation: CASSFPGTGAGTRLYEQYF.

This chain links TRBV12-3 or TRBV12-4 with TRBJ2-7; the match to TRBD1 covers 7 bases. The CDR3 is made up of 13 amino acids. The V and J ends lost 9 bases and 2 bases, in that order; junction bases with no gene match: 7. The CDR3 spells CASTGQETYEQYF. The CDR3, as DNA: TGTGCCAGTACCGGACAGGAAACCTACGAGCAGTACTTC.

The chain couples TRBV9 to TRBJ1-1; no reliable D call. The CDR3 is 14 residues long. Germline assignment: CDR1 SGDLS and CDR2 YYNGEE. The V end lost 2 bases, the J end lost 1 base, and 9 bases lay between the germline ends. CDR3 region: CASSVLGENTEAFF. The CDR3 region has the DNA TGTGCCAGCAGCGTCCTCGGAGAGAACACTGAAGCTTTCTTT.

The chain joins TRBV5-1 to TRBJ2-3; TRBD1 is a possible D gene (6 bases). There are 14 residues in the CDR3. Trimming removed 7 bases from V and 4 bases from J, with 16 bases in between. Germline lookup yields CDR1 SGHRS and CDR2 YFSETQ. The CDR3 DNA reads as TGCGCCAGCGATGATGGGGGCAGCGCAGATACGCAGTATTTT. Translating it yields CASDDGGSADTQYF.

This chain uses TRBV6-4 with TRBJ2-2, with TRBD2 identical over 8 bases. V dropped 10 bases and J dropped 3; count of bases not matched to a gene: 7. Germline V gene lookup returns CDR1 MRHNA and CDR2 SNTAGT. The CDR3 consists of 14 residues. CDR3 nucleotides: TGTGCCACCCGACTAGCGAGCTACACCGGGGAGCTGTTTTTT. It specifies CATRLASYTGELFF.

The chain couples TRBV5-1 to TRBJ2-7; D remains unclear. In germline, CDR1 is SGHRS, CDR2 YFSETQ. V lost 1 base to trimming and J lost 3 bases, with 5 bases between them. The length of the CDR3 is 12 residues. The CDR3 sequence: CASSLNFYEQYF. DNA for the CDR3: TGCGCCAGCAGCTTGAACTTCTACGAGCAGTACTTC.

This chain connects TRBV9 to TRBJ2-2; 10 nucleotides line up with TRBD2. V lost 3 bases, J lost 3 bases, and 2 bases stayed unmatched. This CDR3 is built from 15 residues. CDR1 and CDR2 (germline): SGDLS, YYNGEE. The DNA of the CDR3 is TGTGCCAGCAGCGCCGGACTAGCGGACACCGGGGAGCTGTTTTTT. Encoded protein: CASSAGLADTGELFF.

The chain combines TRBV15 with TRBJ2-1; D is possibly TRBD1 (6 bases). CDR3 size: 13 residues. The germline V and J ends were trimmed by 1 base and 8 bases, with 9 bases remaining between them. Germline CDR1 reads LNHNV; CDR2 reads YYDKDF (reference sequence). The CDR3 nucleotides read TGTGCCACCAGCAGAGGTGAGGGGGATGAGCAGTTCTTC. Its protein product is CATSRGEGDEQFF.

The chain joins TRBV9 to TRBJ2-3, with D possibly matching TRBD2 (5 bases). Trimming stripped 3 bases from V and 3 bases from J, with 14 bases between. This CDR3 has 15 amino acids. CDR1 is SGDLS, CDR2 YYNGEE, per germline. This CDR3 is CASSGSEGRTDTQYF. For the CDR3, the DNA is TGTGCCAGCAGCGGCAGCGAGGGAAGGACAGATACGCAGTATTTT.

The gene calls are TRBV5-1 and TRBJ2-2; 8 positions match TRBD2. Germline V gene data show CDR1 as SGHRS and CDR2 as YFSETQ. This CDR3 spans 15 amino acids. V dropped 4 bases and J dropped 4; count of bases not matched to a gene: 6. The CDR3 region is CASSTGTSSTGELFF. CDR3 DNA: TGCGCCAGCAGCACCGGGACTAGTAGCACCGGGGAGCTGTTTTTT. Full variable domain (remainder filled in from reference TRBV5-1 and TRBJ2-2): KAGVTQTPRYLIKTRGQQVTLSCSPISGHRSVSWYQQTPGQGLQFLFEYFSETQRNKGNFPGRFSGRQFSNSRSEMNVSTLELGDSALYLCASSTGTSSTGELFFGEGSRLTVL.

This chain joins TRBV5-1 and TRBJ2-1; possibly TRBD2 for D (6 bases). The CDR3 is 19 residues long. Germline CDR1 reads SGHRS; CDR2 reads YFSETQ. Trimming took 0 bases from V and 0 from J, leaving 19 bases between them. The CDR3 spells CASSLGQGAGLSSYNEQFF. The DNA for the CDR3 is TGCGCCAGCAGCTTGGGACAAGGGGCAGGACTAAGCTCCTACAATGAGCAGTTCTTC.

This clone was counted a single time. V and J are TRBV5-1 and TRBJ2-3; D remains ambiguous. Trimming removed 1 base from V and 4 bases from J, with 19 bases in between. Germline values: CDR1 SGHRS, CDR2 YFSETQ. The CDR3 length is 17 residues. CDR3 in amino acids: CASSLTTTVMGPDTQYF. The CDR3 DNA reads TGCGCCAGCAGCTTGACCACGACGGTCATGGGCCCAGATACGCAGTATTTT.

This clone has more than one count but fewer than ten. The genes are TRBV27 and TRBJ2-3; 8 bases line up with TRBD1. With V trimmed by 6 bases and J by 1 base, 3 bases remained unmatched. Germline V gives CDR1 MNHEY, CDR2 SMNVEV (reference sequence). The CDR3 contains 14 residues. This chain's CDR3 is CASSWTGRTDTQYF. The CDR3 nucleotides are TGTGCCAGCAGCTGGACAGGGCGCACAGATACGCAGTATTTT.

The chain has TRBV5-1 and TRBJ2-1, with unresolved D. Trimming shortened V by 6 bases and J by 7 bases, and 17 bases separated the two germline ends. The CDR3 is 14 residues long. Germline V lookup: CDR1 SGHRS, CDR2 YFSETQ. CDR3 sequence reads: CASTPSSPGNEQFF. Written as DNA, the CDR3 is TGCGCCAGCACCCCGTCTAGTCCTGGGAATGAGCAGTTCTTC.